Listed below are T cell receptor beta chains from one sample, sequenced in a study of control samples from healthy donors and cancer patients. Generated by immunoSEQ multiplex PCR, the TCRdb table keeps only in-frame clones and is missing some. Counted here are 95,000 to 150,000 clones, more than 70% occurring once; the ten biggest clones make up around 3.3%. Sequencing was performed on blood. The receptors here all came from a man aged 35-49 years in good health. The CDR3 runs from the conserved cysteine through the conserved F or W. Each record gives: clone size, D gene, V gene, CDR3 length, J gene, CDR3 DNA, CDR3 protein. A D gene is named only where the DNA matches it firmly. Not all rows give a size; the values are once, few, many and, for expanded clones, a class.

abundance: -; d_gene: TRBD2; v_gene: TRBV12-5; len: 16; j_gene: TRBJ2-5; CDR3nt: TGTGCTAGTGGTCCATTGACTAGCGGGGGGATGAAGACCCAGTACTTC; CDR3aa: CASGPLTSGGMKTQYF
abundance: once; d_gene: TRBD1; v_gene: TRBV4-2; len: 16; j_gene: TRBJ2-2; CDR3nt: TGTGCCAGCAGCCCGACCGGGACAGGGTACACCGGGGAGCTGTTTTTT; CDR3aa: CASSPTGTGYTGELFF
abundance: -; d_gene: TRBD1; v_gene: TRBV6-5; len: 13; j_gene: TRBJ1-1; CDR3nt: TGTGCCTGTAACAGGGGAGCGAACACTGAAGCTTTCTTT; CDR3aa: CACNRGANTEAFF
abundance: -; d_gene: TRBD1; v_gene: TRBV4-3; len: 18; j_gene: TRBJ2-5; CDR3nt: TGCGCCAGCAGCCAAGATTGGGACAGGGGGATATGGAGGGAGACCCAGTACTTC; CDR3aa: CASSQDWDRGIWRETQYF
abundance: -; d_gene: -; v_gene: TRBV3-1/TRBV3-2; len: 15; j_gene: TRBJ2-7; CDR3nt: TGTGCCAGCAGCCAAAACCTGTTTGGGAGCTACGAGCAGTACTTC; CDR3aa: CASSQNLFGSYEQYF
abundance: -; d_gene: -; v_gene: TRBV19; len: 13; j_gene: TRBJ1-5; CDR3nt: TGTGCCTCTGCGCGGCAGAGGGATCAGCCCCAGCATTTT; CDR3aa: CASARQRDQPQHF
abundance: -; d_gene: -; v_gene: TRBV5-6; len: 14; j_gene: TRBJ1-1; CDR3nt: TGTGCCAGCAGCTTGGTTGACAGGAACACTGAAGCTTTCTTT; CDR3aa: CASSLVDRNTEAFF
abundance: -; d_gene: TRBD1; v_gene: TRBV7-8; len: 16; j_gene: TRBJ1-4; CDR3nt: TGTGCCAGCAGCTTGTCGGGGACAGGGCAATTGGAAAAACTGTTTTTT; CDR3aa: CASSLSGTGQLEKLFF
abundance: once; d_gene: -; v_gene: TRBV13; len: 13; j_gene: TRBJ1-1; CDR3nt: TGTGCCAGCAGCCGGGACAAGAACACTGAAGCTTTCTTT; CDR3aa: CASSRDKNTEAFF
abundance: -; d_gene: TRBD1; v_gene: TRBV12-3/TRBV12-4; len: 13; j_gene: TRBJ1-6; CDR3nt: TGTGCCAGCAGTCCTCCAGGGGGGTCACCCCTCCACTTT; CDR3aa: CASSPPGGSPLHF
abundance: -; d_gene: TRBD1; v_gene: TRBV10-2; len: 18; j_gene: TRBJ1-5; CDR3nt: TGCGCCAGCAGTGAAGAAGTACAGGGGGCCTCAGGCAATCAGCCCCAGCATTTT; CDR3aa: CASSEEVQGASGNQPQHF
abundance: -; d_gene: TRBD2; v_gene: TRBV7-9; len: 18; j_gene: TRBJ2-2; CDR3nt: TGTGCCAGCAGCTTAGTCGGGACTAGCGGGGGATGGACCGGGGAGCTGTTTTTT; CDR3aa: CASSLVGTSGGWTGELFF
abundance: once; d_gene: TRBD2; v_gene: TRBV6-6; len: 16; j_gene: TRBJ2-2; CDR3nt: TGTGCCAGCACCATCCCGGGACTAGCGTCCACCGGGGAGCTGTTTTTT; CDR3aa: CASTIPGLASTGELFF
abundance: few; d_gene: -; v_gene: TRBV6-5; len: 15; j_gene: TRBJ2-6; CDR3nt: TGTGCCAGCAAAGGCCGGCATACTGGGGCCAACGTCCTGACTTTC; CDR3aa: CASKGRHTGANVLTF
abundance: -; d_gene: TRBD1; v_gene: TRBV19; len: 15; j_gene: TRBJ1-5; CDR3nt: TGTGCCAGTAGTTGGGACAGCAATAGCAATCAGCCCCAGCATTTT; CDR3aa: CASSWDSNSNQPQHF
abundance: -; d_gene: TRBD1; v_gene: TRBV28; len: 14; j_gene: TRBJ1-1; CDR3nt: TGTGCCAGCAACAGGGGAGGGTTGAACACTGAAGCTTTCTTT; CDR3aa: CASNRGGLNTEAFF
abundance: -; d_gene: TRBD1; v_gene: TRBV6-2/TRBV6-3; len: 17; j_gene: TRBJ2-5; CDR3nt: TGTGCCAGCAGTAATCAACTTTCCGGGACAGGGGGAGAGACCCAGTACTTC; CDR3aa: CASSNQLSGTGGETQYF
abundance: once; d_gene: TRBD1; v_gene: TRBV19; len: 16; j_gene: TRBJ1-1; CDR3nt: TGTGCCAGTAGTACCCCCCGGACAGGGGGTTTTACTGAAGCTTTCTTT; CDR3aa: CASSTPRTGGFTEAFF
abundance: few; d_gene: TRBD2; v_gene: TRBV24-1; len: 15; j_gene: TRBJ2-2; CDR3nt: TGTGCCACCGCCCGGGGGGGCGGGAACACCGGGGAGCTGTTTTTT; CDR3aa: CATARGGGNTGELFF
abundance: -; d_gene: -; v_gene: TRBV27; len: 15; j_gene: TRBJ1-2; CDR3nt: TGTGCCAGCAGAAGGGACACTGAAGCTAACTATGGCTACACCTTC; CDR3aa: CASRRDTEANYGYTF
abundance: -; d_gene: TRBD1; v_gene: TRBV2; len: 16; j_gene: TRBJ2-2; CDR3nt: TGTGCCAGCAGTGGATGGACAGGGGGAGACACCGGGGAGCTGTTTTTT; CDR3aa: CASSGWTGGDTGELFF
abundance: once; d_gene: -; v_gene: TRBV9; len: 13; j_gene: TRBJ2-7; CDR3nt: TGTGCCAGCAGCCTGGACACTGGGTACGAGCAGTACTTC; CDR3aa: CASSLDTGYEQYF
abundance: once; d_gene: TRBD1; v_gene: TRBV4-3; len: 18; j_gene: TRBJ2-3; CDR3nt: TGCGCCAGCAGACATACCACCGGGACAGGGGGCTTCACAGATACGCAGTATTTT; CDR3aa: CASRHTTGTGGFTDTQYF
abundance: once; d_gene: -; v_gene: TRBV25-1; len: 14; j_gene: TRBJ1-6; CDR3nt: TGTGCCAGCAGCAGGGACTCCTATAATTCACCCCTCCACTTT; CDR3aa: CASSRDSYNSPLHF
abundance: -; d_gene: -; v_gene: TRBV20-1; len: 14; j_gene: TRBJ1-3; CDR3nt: TGCAGTGCTAGTATCGGGGGGGCTGGAAACACCATATATTTT; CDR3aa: CSASIGGAGNTIYF
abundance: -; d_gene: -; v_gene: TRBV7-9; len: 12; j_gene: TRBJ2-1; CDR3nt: TGTGCCAGCAGCTTCCGAAACAATGAGCAGTTCTTC; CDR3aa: CASSFRNNEQFF
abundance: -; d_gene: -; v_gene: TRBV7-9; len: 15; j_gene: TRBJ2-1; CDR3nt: TGTGCCAGCAGCGATAGGACAAAAGGGGGCAATGAGCAGTTCTTC; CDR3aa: CASSDRTKGGNEQFF
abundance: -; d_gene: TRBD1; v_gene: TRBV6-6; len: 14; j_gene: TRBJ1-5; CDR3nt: TGTGCCAGCAGTGCCAGGGGGCGTGGACAGCCCCAGCATTTT; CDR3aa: CASSARGRGQPQHF
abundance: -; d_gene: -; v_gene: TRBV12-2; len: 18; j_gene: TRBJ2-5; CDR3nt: TGTGCAAGTCGCTTACTGACCTCTCTCGGGACAGACCAAGAGACCCAGTACTTC; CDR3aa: CASRLLTSLGTDQETQYF
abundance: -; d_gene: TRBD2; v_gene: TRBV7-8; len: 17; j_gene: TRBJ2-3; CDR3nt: TGTGCCAGCAGCTTGGATCTAGCGGGGGTGAACACAGATACGCAGTATTTT; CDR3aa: CASSLDLAGVNTDTQYF
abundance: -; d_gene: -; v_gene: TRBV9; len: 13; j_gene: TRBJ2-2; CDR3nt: TGTGCCAGCAGCGTAGAGGGAACCGGGGAGCTGTTTTTT; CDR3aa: CASSVEGTGELFF
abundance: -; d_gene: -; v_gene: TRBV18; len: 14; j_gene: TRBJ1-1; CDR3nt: TGTGCCAGCTCCCCCCAGGCTGAGGGACACGAAGCTTTCTTT; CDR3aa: CASSPQAEGHEAFF
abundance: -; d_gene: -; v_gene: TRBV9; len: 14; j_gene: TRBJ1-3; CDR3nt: TGTGCCAGCAGCGTAGACCGTAGTGGAAACACCATATATTTT; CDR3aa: CASSVDRSGNTIYF
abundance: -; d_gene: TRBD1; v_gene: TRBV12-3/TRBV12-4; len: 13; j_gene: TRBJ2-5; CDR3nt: TGTGCCAGCAGTGGGACAGGTCAAGAGACCCAGTACTTC; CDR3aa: CASSGTGQETQYF
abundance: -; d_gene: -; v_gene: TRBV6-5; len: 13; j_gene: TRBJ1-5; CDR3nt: TGTGCCAGTCAAGTACAGCAAAATCAGCCCCAGCATTTT; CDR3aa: CASQVQQNQPQHF